The TCR beta chain under discussion was sequenced for a study of T cell responses to AZD1222 COVID-19 vaccine. Study-level findings and limits: Spike-specific TCR breadth and depth went up after people got two AZD1222 doses. Spike as a whole was targeted by vaccine-associated CD4 TCRs, dominant at 160-218 and 743-854.

The CDR3 runs 18 residues. After removal of 4 bases from V and 2 bases from J, the junction contained 12 bases not matched to a gene. Germline CDR1 reads SGHDN; CDR2 reads FVKESK. About this clone: The antigen is unknown.

Some clones are missing from TCRdb's copy, which holds only in-frame ones; the method was immunoSEQ multiplex PCR. The sample includes 90,000 to 120,000 clones, about 89% of them seen just once. The sequences come from peripheral blood, collected on day 0 of AZD1222 vaccination. The genes are TRBV14 and TRBJ1-3, with 9 bases aligning to TRBD1. The source is an adult in good health. This CDR3 is CASSRISPGQGAGNTIYF. In DNA form, the CDR3 reads TGTGCCAGCAGCCGTATATCCCCGGGACAGGGAGCTGGAAACACCATATATTTT. The variable domain in full, with the rest retrieved from reference TRBV14 and TRBJ1-3, is EAGVTQFPSHSVIEKGQTVTLRCDPISGHDNLYWYRRVMGKEIKFLLHFVKESKQDESGMPNNRFLAERTGGTYSTLKVQPAELEDSGVYFCASSRISPGQGAGNTIYFGEGSWLTVV.